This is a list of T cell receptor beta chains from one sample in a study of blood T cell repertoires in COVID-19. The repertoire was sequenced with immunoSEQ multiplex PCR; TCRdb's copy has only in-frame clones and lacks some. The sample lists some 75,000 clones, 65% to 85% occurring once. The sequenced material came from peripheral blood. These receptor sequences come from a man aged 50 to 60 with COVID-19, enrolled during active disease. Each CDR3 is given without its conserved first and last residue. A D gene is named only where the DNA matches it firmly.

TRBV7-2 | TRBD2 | ASSLEGRGRSKDTQY
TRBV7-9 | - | ASRHNPMNTEAF
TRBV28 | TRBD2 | ASSLAGAIDEQF
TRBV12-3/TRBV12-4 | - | ASSYENRVEQF
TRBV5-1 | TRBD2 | ASSPIAGGYNEQF
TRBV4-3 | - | ASSLTGSEQF
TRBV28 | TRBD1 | ASSVPGQGKEQY
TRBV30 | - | AWSAGLTYEQY
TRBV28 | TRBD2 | AASGRSRELF
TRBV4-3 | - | ASSVSHGEWEPYTQY
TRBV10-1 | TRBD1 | ASSVDRVDEQF
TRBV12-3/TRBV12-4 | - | ASRRDKTYEQY
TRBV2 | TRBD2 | ASRRSLAGGTYEQY
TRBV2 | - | ASTERSNTGELF
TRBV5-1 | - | ASKARGGGYGYT
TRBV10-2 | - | ASSEGGNTYNEQF
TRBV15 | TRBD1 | ATSIHDRGRYNEQF
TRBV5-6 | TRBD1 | ASSRTGPYEQY
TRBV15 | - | ATSERSYSPLH
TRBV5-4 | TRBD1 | ASSVRDRRMPF
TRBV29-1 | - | SVETPTQRRPHGYT
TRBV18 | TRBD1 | ASSRDRVSYEQY
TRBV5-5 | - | ASSQKYQFGDSGELF
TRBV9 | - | ASSVDRDTEAF
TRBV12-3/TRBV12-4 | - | ASSLREYNEQF
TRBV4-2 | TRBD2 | ASGTPAGGPNEQY
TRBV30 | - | AWSVWQNIQY
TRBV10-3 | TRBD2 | AISLGTNEIYEQY
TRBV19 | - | ASSWSADSYEQY
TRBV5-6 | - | ASSFHSGGLSNQPQH
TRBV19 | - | ASSIIAPPLKETQY
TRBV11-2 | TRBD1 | ASSSQGTGLSGYT
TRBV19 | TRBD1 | ASSIAQGALVH
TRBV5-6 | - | ASSFGPSQETQY
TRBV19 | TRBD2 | ASSMGLAGGSDTQY
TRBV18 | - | ASSPQGYYGYT
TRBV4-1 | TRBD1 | ASSHGTDTEAF
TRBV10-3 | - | AIRQDSNQPQH
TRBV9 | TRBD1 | ASSVGQGVMNTEAF
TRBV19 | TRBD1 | ASSTRTGAGTEAF
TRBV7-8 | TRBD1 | ASSSDRTNSPLH
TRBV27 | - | ASSHPGYHGYT
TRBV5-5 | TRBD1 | ASSLYPQGSDSPLH
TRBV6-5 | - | ASSYSGPGNEQF
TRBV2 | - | ASNYGQVKPQH
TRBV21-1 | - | ASSKGDLQGRRYEQY
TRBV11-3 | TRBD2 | ASGKGLPNTGELF
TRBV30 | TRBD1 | AWSVLRGRGGYT